The clone carrying this T cell receptor beta chain occurred a few times. This sample is drawn from a study of early T cells in non-severe SARS-CoV-2 infection. As for the study in general: With bulk RNA from unsorted whole blood as input, sequencing yielded unpaired chains.

CDR1 is MDHEN, CDR2 SYDVKM, per germline. Germline trimming cut 4 bases from V and 3 bases from J; bases unmatched to any gene: 10. The CDR3 is made up of 16 amino acids. TCRdb reanalysed the 5' RACE reads using MiXCR and keeps one entry per CDR3 protein. The sample lists roughly 35,000 distinct CDR3 sequences, 5.5% to 7% seen once, with less than 5% in the top ten. The clonotype comes from an adult who was a healthcare worker with PCR-confirmed SARS-CoV-2 infection or an uninfected control (not recorded which). The V gene is TRBV28, the J gene TRBJ1-2; the match to TRBD1 covers 8 bases. Sample: whole blood. This CDR3 is CASSSSAGGRYYGYTF. For the CDR3, the DNA is TGTGCCAGCAGTTCGTCGGCAGGGGGCAGGTACTATGGCTACACCTTC.